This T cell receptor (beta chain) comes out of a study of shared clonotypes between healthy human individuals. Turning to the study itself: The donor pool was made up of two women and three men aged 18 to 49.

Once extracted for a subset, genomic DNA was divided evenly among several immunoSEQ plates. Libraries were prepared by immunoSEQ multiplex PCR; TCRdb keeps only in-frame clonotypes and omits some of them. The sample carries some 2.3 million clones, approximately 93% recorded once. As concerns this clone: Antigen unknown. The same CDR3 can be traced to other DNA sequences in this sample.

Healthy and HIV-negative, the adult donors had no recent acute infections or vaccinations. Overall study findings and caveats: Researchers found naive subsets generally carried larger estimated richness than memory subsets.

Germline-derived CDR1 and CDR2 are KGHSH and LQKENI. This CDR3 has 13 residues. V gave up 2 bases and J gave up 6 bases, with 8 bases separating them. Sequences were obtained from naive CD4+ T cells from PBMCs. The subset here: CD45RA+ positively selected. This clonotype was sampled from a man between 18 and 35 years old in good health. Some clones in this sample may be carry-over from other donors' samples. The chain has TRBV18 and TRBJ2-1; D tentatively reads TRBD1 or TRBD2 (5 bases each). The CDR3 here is CASSPGGGNEQFF. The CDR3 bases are TGTGCCAGCTCACCAGGTGGGGGCAATGAGCAGTTCTTC.